This T cell receptor (beta chain) was recovered during a study of T cells in Graves' hyperthyroidism and ophthalmopathy (dated by TCRdb to between 2017 and 2020). Study-level background: Peripheral blood was sampled at the time of initial diagnosis, prior to any treatment. The study also compared thyroid tissue and blood T-cell repertoires from over 5 Graves' hyperthyroidism patients. Following sampling, methimazole starting at 30 mg daily was given to hyperthyroidism patients, and high-dose intravenous methylprednisolone was given to ophthalmopathy patients. For training and testing, the 100 or so patients in the discovery cohort were randomly divided in a 7:3 ratio. A discovery cohort of about a hundred patients, roughly 45 with Graves' ophthalmopathy and 55 to 60 with stable Graves' hyperthyroidism, was used to find distinguishing TCR V-J signatures. TCR Vbeta CDR3 sequencing of some 140 peripheral blood samples (around 45 ophthalmopathy, 75 hyperthyroidism and roughly 17 progressor patients) is reported in the paper. An independent validation cohort of around 19 hyperthyroidism patients and approximately 15 patients who later progressed to ophthalmopathy tested prospective prediction of ophthalmopathy. The investigation overall reported the following: Sample size was not statistically predetermined, and investigators were not blinded to group allocation. Ophthalmopathy was separated from stable hyperthyroidism by a 13 V-J signature model, with approximately 89% sensitivity and about 81% specificity obtained in cross-validation and 80%/75% obtained in testing. In validation, the model predicted progression to ophthalmopathy with roughly 70% sensitivity and less than 75% specificity, a median of about six months before onset. Most expanded thyroid clonotypes (frequency above 0.001) were also detected in blood, suggesting blood repertoires may reflect thyroid immune responses.

The cysteine opens and the phenylalanine closes a CDR3 of 18 amino acids. The DNA shown is the 54-base CDR3, in frame from base 1. V is trimmed back by 0 bases and J by 0 bases, and the junction contains 8 bases that no gene match accounts for. CDR1 and CDR2 were assigned from the germline V gene as MGHRA and YSYEKL. Stable Graves' hyperthyroidism was defined as no progression to ophthalmopathy during 18 months of follow-up. Hyperthyroidism patients were aged 18 to 65 years and newly diagnosed, with disease duration of less than 2 months. Patients with uncontrolled infections, other autoimmune diseases, pregnancy or lactation were excluded. Diagnoses were established on the basis of clinical symptoms, serum thyroxine and TRAb, thyroid ultrasound, and orbital computed tomography. Ficoll-Paque density gradient centrifugation was used to isolate PBMCs from approximately 10 ml of fresh peripheral blood. Total RNA was extracted with Trizol reagent, and quality was checked on an Agilent 2100 Bioanalyzer.

The table lists this clonotype with a few counts. The antigen this receptor binds is unknown. Base qualities are not provided; no much larger clone lies one nucleotide away. The TCR beta CDR3 regions were amplified from RNA transcripts. A first-round RT-PCR of the TCR CDR3 used the HTBI primer set with the Qiagen OneStep RT-PCR kit. The libraries were constructed in a second round of multiplex PCR and then size-selected and purified. Libraries were sequenced paired-end with 100 bp reads on an Illumina HiSeq2000. In the original analysis: SOAPnuke was used to process the raw data, throwing out any read that contained adapters or uncalled bases, had a mean Phred below 15, or lacked an exact constant-primer or identifier match. COPE v1.2.5 was used to merge high-quality paired reads, and clonotypes were defined as unique nucleotide sequences. MiTCR v1.1 was used to align clonotypes to the IMGT TRBV, TRBD and TRBJ reference segments. Analysis was restricted to V-J combinations with a frequency above 0.0001, which covered 98% to 99.2% of repertoires. A TCS score was defined as the ratio of F50 (clonal expansion) to E x V (chaos), with BLOSUM62-based TCRdist applied between CDR3 peptides within each V-J. Welch's t-statistics and random forest reduced some 510 V-J features to roughly 13, which were used in a naive Bayes classifier (R e1071). The public reads were quality trimmed at Q25 with fastp and then assembled into clones with MiXCR by TCRdb, keeping productive beta chains. Each record represents a unique CDR3 protein, reported with the most common genes and DNA among its rows. TCRdb, not the authors, supplied the V and J calls. In all, the sample holds 500,000 to 700,000 distinct CDR3 sequences, and 16% of those were seen once. Approximately 20% of the sample is in the top ten clones.

The clonotype comes from a woman aged 18 to 35 with Graves' hyperthyroidism. The sample consisted of blood. The rearranged segments are TRBV4-1 and TRBJ2-3; TRBD2 aligns with 8 central bases. At the DNA level, the sequence is TGCGCCAGCAGCCAAGAGATTATGACTAGCGTGAGCACAGATACGCAGTATTTT. The resulting protein is CASSQEIMTSVSTDTQYF.